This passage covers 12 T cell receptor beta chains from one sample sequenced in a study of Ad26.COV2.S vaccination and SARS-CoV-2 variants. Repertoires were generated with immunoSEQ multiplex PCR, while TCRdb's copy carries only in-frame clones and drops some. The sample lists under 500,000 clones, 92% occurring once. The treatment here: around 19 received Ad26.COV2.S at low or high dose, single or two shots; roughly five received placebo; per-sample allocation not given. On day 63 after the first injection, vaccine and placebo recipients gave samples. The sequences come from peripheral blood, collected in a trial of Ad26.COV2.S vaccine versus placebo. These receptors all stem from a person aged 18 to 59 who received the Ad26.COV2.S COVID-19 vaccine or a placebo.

The CDR3 here is CASSWGTGVGDTQYF. The CDR3 coding sequence is TGTGCCAGCAGCTGGGGGACAGGGGTGGGAGATACGCAGTATTTT. The chain recombines TRBV5-4 with TRBJ2-3; 10 nucleotides align to TRBD1. Losses at the gene ends were 3 bases for V and 5 bases for J; bases not matched to a gene: 6. Looked up from germline, CDR1 is SGHNT and CDR2 is YYREEE (reference sequence). The CDR3 is made up of 15 amino acids.

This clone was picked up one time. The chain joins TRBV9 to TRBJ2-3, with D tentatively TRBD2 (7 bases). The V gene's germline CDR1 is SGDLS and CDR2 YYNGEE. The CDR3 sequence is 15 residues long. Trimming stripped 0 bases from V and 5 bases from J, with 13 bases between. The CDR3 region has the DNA TGTGCCAGCAGCGTAGAGGTGGGGGGGCGAGATACGCAGTATTTT. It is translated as CASSVEVGGRDTQYF.

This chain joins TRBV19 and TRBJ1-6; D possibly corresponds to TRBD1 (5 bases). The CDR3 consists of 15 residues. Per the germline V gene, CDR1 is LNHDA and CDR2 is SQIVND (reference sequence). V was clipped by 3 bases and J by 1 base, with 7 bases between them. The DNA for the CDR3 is TGTGCCAGTAGTATCCAGGGATCCTATAATTCACCCCTCCACTTT. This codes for CASSIQGSYNSPLHF. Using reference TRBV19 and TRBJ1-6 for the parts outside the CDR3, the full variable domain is DGGITQSPKYLFRKEGQNVTLSCEQNLNHDAMYWYRQDPGQGLRLIYYSQIVNDFQKGDIAEGYSVSREKKESFPLTVTSAQKNPTAFYLCASSIQGSYNSPLHFGNGTRLTVT.

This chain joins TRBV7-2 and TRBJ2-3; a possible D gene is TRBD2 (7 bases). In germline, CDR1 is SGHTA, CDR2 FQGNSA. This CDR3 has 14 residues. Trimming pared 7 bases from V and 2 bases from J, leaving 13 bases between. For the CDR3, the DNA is TGTGCCAGCACAAGGGGGGGGATCACAGATACGCAGTATTTT. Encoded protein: CASTRGGITDTQYF.

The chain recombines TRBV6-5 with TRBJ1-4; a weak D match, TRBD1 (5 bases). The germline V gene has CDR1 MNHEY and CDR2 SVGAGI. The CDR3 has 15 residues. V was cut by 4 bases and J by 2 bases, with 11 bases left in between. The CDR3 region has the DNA TGTGCCAGCAGTTCTCAGGGCAGGACTAATGAAAAACTGTTTTTT. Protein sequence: CASSSQGRTNEKLFF.

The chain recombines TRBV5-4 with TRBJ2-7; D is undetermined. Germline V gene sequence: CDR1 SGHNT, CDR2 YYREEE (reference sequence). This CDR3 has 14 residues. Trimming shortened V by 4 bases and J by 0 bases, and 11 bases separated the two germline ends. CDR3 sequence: CASSLVSSSYEQYF. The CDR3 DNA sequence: TGTGCCAGCAGCCTGGTTAGCAGCTCCTACGAGCAGTACTTC.

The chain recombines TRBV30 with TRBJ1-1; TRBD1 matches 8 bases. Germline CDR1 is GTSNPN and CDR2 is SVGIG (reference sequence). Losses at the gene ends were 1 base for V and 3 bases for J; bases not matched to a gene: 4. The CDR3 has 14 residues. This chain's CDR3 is CAWSAGTGDTEAFF. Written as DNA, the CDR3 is TGTGCCTGGAGTGCCGGGACAGGAGACACTGAAGCTTTCTTT.

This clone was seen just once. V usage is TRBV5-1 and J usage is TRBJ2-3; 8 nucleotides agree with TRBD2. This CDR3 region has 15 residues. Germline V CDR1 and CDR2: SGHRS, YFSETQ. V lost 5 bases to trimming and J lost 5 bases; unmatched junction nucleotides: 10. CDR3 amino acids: CASSTRGGGLDTQYF. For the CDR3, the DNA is TGCGCCAGCAGTACCCGGGGGGGAGGGCTAGATACGCAGTATTTT. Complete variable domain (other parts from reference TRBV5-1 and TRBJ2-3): KAGVTQTPRYLIKTRGQQVTLSCSPISGHRSVSWYQQTPGQGLQFLFEYFSETQRNKGNFPGRFSGRQFSNSRSEMNVSTLELGDSALYLCASSTRGGGLDTQYFGPGTRLTVL.

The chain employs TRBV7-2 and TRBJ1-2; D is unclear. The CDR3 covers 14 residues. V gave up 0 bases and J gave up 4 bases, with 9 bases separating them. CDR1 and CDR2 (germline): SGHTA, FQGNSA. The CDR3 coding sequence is TGTGCCAGCAGCTTAGCCGGCGCAGCCTATGGCTACACCTTC. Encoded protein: CASSLAGAAYGYTF. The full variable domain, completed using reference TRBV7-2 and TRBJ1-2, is GAGVSQSPSNKVTEKGKDVELRCDPISGHTALYWYRQSLGQGLEFLIYFQGNSAPDKSGLPSDRFSAERTGGSVSTLTIQRTQQEDSAVYLCASSLAGAAYGYTFGSGTRLTVV.

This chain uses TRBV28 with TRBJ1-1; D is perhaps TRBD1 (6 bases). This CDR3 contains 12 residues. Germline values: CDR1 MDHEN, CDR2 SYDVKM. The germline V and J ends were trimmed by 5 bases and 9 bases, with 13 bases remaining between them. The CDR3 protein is CASSNTGLKAFF. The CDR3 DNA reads TGTGCCAGCAGTAATACAGGGCTGAAAGCTTTCTTT.

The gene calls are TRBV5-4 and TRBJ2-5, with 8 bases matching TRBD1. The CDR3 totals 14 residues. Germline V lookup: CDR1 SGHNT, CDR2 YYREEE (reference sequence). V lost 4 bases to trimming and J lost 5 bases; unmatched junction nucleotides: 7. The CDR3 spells CASSGGTGGETQYF. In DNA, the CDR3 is TGTGCCAGCAGCGGAGGGACAGGTGGTGAGACCCAGTACTTC.

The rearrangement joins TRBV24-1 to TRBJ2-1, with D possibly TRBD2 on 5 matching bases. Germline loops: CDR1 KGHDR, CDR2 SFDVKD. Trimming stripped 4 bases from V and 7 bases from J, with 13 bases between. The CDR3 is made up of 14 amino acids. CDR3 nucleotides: TGTGCCACCAGTGACGGGGATGTTAGGAATGAGCAGTTCTTC. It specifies CATSDGDVRNEQFF.